This T cell receptor beta chain was retrieved from a study of shared clonotypes between healthy human individuals. TCRdb's table, derived via immunoSEQ multiplex PCR, lists solely in-frame clones and lacks some. The data contain about 2.1 million clones, 93% of them singletons. Concerning this clone: Other DNA sequences in the same sample also yield this CDR3.

Naive CD8 cells comprised CD45RO-negative, CCR7-positively selected cells, excluding terminally differentiated effector memory CD45RA+ cells. The CDR3 is 14 residues long. Germline-derived CDR1 and CDR2 are SEHNR and FQNEAQ (reference sequence). V was trimmed by 5 bases and J by 2 bases, leaving 13 bases between them. The V call is TRBV7-9, the J call TRBJ2-7; D may be TRBD1 (6 bases). This TCR was sampled from a man younger than 35 in good health. Some clones in this sample may be carry-over from other donors' samples. Material for sequencing was naive CD8+ T cells from PBMCs. The CDR3 DNA follows: TGTGCCAGCAGCCTGGGGACATCCCCCTACGAGCAGTACTTC. Its protein product is CASSLGTSPYEQYF. Complete variable domain (other parts from reference TRBV7-9 and TRBJ2-7): DTGVSQNPRHKITKRGQNVTFRCDPISEHNRLYWYRQTLGQGPEFLTYFQNEAQLEKSRLLSDRFSAERPKGSFSTLEIQRTEQGDSAMYLCASSLGTSPYEQYFGPGTRLTVT.